This T cell receptor beta chain is from a study of blood T cell repertoires in COVID-19. Study in general: Samples of COVID-19 (acute and convalescent) were obtained from the United States, Italy and Spain. PBMCs, B-cell-depleted T cells, or T cells provided the cDNA or gDNA that made up the material.

Study members were between roughly 18 and 90 years old and lived in 20 to 30 US regions. Original handling: Amplified reference gene primers provided the basis for estimating nucleated cell counts. Clones were read by immunoSEQ multiplex PCR, and TCRdb kept only the in-frame ones, dropping some. That table furnishes V, J and clone size, whereas the DNA furnished D and trimming. The table records 160,000 or so clones, roughly 80% of them present only once. Germline CDR1 is SEHNR and CDR2 is FQNEAQ (reference sequence). J lost 11 bases, V lost 4 bases, and 6 bases had no gene match. The CDR3 totals 13 residues.

The specimen sequenced was PBMCs or T cells enriched from blood (not recorded which). The TCR comes from a woman between 40 and 55 years old with acute COVID-19. The chain recombines TRBV7-9 with TRBJ1-3, with 9 bases lining up with TRBD1. CDR3: CASSWGQGFAIYF. CDR3 coding DNA: TGTGCCAGCAGCTGGGGACAGGGTTTCGCCATATATTTT.